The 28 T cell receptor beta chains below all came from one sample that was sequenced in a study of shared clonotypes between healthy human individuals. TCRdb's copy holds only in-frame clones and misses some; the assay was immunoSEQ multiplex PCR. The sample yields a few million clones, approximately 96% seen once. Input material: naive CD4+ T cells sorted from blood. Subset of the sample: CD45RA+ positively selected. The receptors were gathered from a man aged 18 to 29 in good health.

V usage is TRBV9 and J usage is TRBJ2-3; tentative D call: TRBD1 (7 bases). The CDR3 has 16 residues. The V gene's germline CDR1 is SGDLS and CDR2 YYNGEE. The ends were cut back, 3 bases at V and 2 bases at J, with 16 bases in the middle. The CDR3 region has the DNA TGTGCCAGCAGCGGGCCCCAGGGGGGATACACAGATACGCAGTATTTT. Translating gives CASSGPQGGYTDTQYF.

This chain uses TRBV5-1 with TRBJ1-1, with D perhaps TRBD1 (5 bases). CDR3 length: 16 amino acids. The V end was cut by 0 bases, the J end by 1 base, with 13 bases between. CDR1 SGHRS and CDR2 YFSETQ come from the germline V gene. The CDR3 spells CASSLEGPSQNTEAFF. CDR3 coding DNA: TGCGCCAGCAGCTTGGAGGGACCGTCGCAGAACACTGAAGCTTTCTTT.

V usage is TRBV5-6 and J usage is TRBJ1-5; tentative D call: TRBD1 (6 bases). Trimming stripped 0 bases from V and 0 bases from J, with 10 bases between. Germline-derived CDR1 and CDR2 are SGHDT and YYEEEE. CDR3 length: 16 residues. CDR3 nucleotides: TGTGCCAGCAGCTTGGGTACAGGGAATAGCAATCAGCCCCAGCATTTT. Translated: CASSLGTGNSNQPQHF.

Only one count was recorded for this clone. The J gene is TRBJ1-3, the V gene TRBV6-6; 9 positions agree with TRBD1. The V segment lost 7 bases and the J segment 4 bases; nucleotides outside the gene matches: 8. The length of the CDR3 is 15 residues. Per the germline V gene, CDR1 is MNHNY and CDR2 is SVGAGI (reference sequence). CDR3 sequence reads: CASTRGTGNGNTIYF. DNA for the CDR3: TGTGCCAGCACCCGAGGGACAGGGAACGGAAACACCATATATTTT.

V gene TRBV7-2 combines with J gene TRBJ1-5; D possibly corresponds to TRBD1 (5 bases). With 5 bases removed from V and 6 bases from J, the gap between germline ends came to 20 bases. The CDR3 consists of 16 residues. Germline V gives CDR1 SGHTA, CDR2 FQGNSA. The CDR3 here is CASSQTSGGLSQPQHF. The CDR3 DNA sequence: TGTGCCAGCAGCCAGACATCGGGGGGGTTGAGTCAGCCCCAGCATTTT.

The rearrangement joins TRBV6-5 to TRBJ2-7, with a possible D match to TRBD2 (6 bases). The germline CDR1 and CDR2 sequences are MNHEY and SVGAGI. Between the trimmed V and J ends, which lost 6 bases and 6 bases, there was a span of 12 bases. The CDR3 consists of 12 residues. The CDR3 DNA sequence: TGTGCCAGCAGCCTGCACGGGGGCGAGCAGTACTTC. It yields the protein CASSLHGGEQYF.

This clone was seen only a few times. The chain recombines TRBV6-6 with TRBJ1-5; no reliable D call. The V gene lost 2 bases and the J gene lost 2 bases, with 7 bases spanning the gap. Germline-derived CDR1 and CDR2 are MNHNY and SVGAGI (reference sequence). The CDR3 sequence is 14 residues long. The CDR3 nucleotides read TGTGCCAGCAGTTACGGGCAGGGCAATCAGCCCCAGCATTTT. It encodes CASSYGQGNQPQHF.

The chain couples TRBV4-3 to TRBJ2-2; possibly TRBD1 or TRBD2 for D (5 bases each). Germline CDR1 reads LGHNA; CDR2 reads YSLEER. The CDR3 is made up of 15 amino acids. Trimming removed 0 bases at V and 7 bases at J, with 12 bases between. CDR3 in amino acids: CASSQDGGVGGELFF. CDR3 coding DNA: TGCGCCAGCAGCCAAGATGGGGGAGTGGGCGGGGAGCTGTTTTTT.

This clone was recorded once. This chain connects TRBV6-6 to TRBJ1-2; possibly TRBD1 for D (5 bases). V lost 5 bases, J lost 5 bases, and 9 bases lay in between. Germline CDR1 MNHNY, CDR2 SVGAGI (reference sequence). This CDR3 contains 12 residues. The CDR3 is CASSPGTYGYTF. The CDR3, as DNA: TGTGCCAGCAGTCCCGGGACTTATGGCTACACCTTC.

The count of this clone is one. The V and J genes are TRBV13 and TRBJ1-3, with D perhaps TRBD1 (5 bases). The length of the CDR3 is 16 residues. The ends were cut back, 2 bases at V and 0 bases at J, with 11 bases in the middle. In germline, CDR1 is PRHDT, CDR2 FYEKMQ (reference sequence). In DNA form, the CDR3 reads TGTGCCAGCAGCTTACTTGACAGCCGCTCTGGAAACACCATATATTTT. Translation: CASSLLDSRSGNTIYF.

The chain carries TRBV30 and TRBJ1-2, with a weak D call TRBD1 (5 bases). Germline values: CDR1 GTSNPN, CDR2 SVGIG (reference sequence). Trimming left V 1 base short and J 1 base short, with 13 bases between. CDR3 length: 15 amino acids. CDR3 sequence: CAWSARQRINYGYTF. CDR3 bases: TGTGCCTGGAGTGCTCGACAGCGGATTAACTATGGCTACACCTTC. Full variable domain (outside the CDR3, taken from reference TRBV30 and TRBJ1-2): SQTIHQWPATLVQPVGSPLSLECTVEGTSNPNLYWYRQAAGRGLQLLFYSVGIGQISSEVPQNLSASRPQDRQFILSSKKLLLSDSGFYLCAWSARQRINYGYTFGSGTRLTVV.

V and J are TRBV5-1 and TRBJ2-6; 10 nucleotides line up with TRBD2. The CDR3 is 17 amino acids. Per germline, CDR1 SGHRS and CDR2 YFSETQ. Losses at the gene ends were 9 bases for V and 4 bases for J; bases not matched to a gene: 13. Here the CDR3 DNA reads TGCGCCAACCTACCACTAGCGGGAAGAACAGGGGCCAACGTCCTGACTTTC. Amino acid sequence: CANLPLAGRTGANVLTF.

The CDR3 is CASSFQRGAFRETQYF. In DNA form, the CDR3 reads TGTGCCAGCAGCTTCCAGCGGGGGGCCTTTCGAGAGACCCAGTACTTC. The chain carries TRBV7-2 and TRBJ2-5; 9 nucleotides match TRBD2. The CDR3 is made up of 16 amino acids. The J segment lost 4 bases and the V segment lost 3 bases, leaving 9 bases of the junction unmatched. Germline-derived CDR1 and CDR2 are SGHTA and FQGNSA.

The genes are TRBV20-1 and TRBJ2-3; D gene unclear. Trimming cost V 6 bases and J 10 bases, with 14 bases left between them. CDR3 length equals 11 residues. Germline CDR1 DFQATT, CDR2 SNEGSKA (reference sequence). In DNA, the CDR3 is TGCAGTGCGCCGAGAGGTGGTGCGCAGTATTTT. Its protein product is CSAPRGGAQYF.

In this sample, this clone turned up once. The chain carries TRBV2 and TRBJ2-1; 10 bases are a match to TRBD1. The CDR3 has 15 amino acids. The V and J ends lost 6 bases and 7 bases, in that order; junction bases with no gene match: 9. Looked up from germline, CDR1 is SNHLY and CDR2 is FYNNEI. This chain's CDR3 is CASRDGGQGYNEQFF. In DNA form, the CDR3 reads TGTGCCAGCAGGGACGGGGGACAGGGGTATAATGAGCAGTTCTTC.

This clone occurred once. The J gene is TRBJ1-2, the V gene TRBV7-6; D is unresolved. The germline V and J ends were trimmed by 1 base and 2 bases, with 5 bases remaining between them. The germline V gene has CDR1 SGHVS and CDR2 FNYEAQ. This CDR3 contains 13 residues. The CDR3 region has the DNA TGTGCCAGCAGCTTAGGAAACAACTATGGCTACACCTTC. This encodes CASSLGNNYGYTF. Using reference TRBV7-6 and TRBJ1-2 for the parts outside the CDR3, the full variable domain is GAGVSQSPRYKVTKRGQDVALRCDPISGHVSLYWYRQALGQGPEFLTYFNYEAQQDKSGLPNDRFSAERPEGSISTLTIQRTEQRDSAMYRCASSLGNNYGYTFGSGTRLTVV.

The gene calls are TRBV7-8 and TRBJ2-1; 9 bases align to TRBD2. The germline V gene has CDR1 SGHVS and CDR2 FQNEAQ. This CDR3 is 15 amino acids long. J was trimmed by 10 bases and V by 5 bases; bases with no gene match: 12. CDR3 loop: CASSPGLAGDGEQFF. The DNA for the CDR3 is TGTGCCAGCAGCCCGGGACTAGCTGGGGACGGCGAGCAGTTCTTC.

The CDR3: CASSGDRGRGYTF. DNA of the CDR3: TGTGCCAGCAGTGGGGACAGGGGACGGGGCTACACCTTC. The chain has TRBV6-1 and TRBJ1-2; 10 positions match TRBD1. V gave up 4 bases and J gave up 8 bases; unmatched junction bases: 4. Germline-derived CDR1 and CDR2 are MNHNS and SASEGT. The CDR3 contains 13 residues.

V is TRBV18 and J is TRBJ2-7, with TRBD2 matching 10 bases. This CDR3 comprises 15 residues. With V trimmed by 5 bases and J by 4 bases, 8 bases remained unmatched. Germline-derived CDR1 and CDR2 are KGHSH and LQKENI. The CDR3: CASSNALAGGYEQYF. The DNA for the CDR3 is TGTGCCAGCTCAAACGCTTTAGCGGGAGGTTACGAGCAGTACTTC.

CDR3 sequence reads: CASSVEEGNSPLHF. The DNA for the CDR3 is TGTGCCAGCAGCGTAGAGGAGGGGAATTCACCCCTCCACTTT. The chain joins TRBV9 to TRBJ1-6, with TRBD1 as a possible D gene (5 bases). This CDR3 has 14 amino acids. CDR1 is SGDLS and CDR2 is YYNGEE in the germline V gene. Deletions cut 0 bases from V and 7 bases from J, with 8 bases between.

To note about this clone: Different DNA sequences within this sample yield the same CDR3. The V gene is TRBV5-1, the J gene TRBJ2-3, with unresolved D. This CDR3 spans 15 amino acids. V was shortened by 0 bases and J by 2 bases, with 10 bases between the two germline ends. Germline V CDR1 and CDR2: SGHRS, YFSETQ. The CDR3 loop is CASSLDRADTDTQYF. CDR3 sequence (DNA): TGCGCCAGCAGCTTGGACAGAGCCGACACAGATACGCAGTATTTT.

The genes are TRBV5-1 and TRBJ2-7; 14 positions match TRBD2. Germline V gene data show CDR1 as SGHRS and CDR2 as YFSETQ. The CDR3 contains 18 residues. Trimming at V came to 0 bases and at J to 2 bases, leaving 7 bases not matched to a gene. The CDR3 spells CASSLAKGLAGGTYEQYF. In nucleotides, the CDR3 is TGCGCCAGCAGCTTGGCTAAAGGACTAGCGGGAGGAACCTACGAGCAGTACTTC.

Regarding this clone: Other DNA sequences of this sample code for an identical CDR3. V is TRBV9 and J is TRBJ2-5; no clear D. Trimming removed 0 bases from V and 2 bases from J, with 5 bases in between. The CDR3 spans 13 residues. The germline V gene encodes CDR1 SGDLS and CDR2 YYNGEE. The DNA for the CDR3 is TGTGCCAGCAGCGTAGCCAGGCAAGAGACCCAGTACTTC. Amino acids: CASSVARQETQYF.

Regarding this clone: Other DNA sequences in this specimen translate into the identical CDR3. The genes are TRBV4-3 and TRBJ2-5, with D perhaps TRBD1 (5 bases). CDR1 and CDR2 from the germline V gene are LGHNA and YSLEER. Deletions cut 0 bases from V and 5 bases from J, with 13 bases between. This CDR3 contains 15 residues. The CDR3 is CASSQDQGGWETQYF. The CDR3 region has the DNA TGCGCCAGCAGCCAAGATCAGGGCGGTTGGGAGACCCAGTACTTC.

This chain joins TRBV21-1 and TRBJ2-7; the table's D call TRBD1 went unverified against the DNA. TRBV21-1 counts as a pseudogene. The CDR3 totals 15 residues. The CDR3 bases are TGTGCCAGCAGCCAGGACAGGGGGCGCCCCTACGAGCAGTACTTC. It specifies CASSQDRGRPYEQYF.

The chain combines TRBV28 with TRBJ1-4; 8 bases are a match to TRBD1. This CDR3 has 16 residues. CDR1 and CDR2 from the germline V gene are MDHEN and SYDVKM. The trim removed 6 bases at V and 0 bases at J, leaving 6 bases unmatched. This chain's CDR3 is CASSPDRAPTNEKLFF. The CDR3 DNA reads TGTGCCAGCAGCCCGGACAGGGCGCCAACTAATGAAAAACTGTTTTTT.

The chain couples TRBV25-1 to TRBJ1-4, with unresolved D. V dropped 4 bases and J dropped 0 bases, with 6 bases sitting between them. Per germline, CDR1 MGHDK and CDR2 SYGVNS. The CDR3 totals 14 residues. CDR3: CASSARSTNEKLFF. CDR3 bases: TGTGCCAGCAGTGCTAGGTCAACTAATGAAAAACTGTTTTTT. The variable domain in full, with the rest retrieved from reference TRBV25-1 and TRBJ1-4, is EADIYQTPRYLVIGTGKKITLECSQTMGHDKMYWYQQDPGMELHLIHYSYGVNSTEKGDLSSESTVSRIRTEHFPLTLESARPSHTSQYLCASSARSTNEKLFFGSGTQLSVL.

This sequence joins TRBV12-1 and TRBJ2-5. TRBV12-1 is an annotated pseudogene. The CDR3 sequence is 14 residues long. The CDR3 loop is CASSTLSSKETQYF. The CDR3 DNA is TGTGCCAGCAGCACCCTGTCCTCGAAGGAGACCCAGTACTTC.